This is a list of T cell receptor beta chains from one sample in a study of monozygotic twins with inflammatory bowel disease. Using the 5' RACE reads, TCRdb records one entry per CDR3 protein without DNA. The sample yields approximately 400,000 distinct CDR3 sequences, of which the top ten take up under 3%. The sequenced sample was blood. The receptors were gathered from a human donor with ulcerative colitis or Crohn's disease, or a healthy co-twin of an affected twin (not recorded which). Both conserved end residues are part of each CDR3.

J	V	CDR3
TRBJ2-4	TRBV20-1	CSARDLGDIQYF
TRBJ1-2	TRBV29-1	CSVEDLGGANYGYTF
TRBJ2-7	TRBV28	CASSLVGGEQYF
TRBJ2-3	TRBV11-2	CASSFRLAGIRGTDTQYF
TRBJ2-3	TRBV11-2	CASSPFGRVGEADTQYF
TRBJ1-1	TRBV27	CASSTRGPGGGKTEAFF
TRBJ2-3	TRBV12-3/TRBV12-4	CASSFVVGHTDTQYF
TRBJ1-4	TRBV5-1	CASSSGATNEKLFF
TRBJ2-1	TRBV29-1	CSVEGRGSVAGINEQFF
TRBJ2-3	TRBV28	CASSRRGVRTDTQYF
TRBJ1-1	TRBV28	CASRTNAKAFF
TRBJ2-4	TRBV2	CASRRTEGGKNIQYF
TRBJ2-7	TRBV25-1	CASSDLGGGMDEQYF
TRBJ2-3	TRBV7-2	CASSPQYTQYF
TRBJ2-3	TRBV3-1	CASSQLGAPTDTQYF
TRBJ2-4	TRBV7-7	CASSLDAKNIQYF
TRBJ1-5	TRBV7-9	CASSLYGNQPQHF